The rows below give T cell receptor beta chains drawn from one sample of a study of response to subunit inactivated influenza vaccine. TCRdb independently ran MiXCR on the RT-PCR reads; one entry per CDR3 protein. The table shows hundreds of thousands of distinct CDR3 sequences, with 15% to 20% occurring only once. This specimen was CD4+ T cells sorted from PBMCs, taken roughly 24 months after vaccination. These receptors were obtained from a man between 50 and 70 years old who received an inactivated influenza vaccine. Each CDR3 is given with its conserved first and last residue. Each record gives: D gene, V gene, clone size, J gene, CDR3 DNA, CDR3 protein. A D gene is named only where the DNA matches it firmly. The size of a clone is reported for some rows only, either as once, few or many, or as a class for expanded clones.

d_gene: .
v_gene: TRBV20-1
abundance: once
j_gene: TRBJ1-6
CDR3nt: TGCAGTGCTAGAGATTTCAGGGTTAGGTTTTCACCCCTCCACTTT
CDR3aa: CSARDFRVRFSPLHF

d_gene: .
v_gene: TRBV20-1
abundance: .
j_gene: TRBJ2-7
CDR3nt: TGCAGTGCACCTACTGTAGCCTACGAGCAGTACTTC
CDR3aa: CSAPTVAYEQYF

d_gene: TRBD1
v_gene: TRBV10-3
abundance: few
j_gene: TRBJ2-7
CDR3nt: TGTGCCACCGCAACCCAGGGGGCAGGCTACGAGCAGTACTTC
CDR3aa: CATATQGAGYEQYF

d_gene: .
v_gene: TRBV7-2
abundance: .
j_gene: TRBJ1-6
CDR3nt: TGTGCCAGCAGCTTAGAGTCAGGGCGTGAGTCACCCCTCCACTTT
CDR3aa: CASSLESGRESPLHF

d_gene: TRBD2
v_gene: TRBV24-1
abundance: .
j_gene: TRBJ2-1
CDR3nt: TGTGCCACACACGCTATCACTAGCGGGGCTGTGAACTCCTACAATGAGCAGTTCTTC
CDR3aa: CATHAITSGAVNSYNEQFF

d_gene: TRBD1
v_gene: TRBV5-1
abundance: many
j_gene: TRBJ1-3
CDR3nt: TGCGCCAGCAGCCAATCGGGGACAGTAGACACCATATATTTT
CDR3aa: CASSQSGTVDTIYF

d_gene: .
v_gene: TRBV20-1
abundance: .
j_gene: TRBJ2-3
CDR3nt: TGCAGTGCTAGACGAGGGCCGGGTACGCAGTATTTT
CDR3aa: CSARRGPGTQYF

d_gene: TRBD2
v_gene: TRBV20-1
abundance: many
j_gene: TRBJ2-2
CDR3nt: TGCAGTGCTAGTTTAGCGGGGGGGCGTACCGGGGAGCTGTTTTTT
CDR3aa: CSASLAGGRTGELFF

d_gene: .
v_gene: TRBV9
abundance: .
j_gene: TRBJ1-2
CDR3nt: TGTGCCAGCAGCGTAGTCAGGACGGAAGATTATGGCTACACCTTC
CDR3aa: CASSVVRTEDYGYTF

d_gene: TRBD1
v_gene: TRBV20-1
abundance: .
j_gene: TRBJ1-1
CDR3nt: TGCAGTGCTCGCCAAAGCGGGGGGCAGGGGGTAAGGGGCACTGAAGCTTTCTTT
CDR3aa: CSARQSGGQGVRGTEAFF

d_gene: .
v_gene: TRBV12-3/TRBV12-4
abundance: few
j_gene: TRBJ2-5
CDR3nt: TGTGCCAGCAGTCCAGGAACTAGTTTCGAGACCCAGTACTTC
CDR3aa: CASSPGTSFETQYF

d_gene: .
v_gene: TRBV20-1
abundance: .
j_gene: TRBJ2-7
CDR3nt: TGCAGTCCCGACCAGCACACCTACGAGCAGTACTTC
CDR3aa: CSPDQHTYEQYF

d_gene: .
v_gene: TRBV29-1
abundance: few
j_gene: TRBJ2-4
CDR3nt: TGCAGCGTGAGACAAATAGCCAAAAACATTCAGTACTTC
CDR3aa: CSVRQIAKNIQYF